These T cell receptor beta chains were read from a single sample in a study of T-cell reconstitution after alpha-beta-depleted transplantation in children. TCRdb used MiXCR to reprocess the PCR reads, holding one entry per CDR3 protein. This table has about 360,000 distinct CDR3 sequences, 13% appearing once. This specimen consisted of PBMCs, obtained from the stem cell graft. The receptors derive from a human donor who donated a stem cell graft to a child with Fanconi anemia. Both conserved end residues are part of each CDR3. Fields, in order: clone size, CDR3 length, D gene, V gene, J gene, CDR3 DNA, CDR3 protein. A D gene is named only where the DNA matches it firmly. A row's size may be missing; if present it is once, few, many or a size class.

clone size: -
CDR3 length: 18
D gene: TRBD2
V gene: TRBV11-2
J gene: TRBJ2-3
CDR3 DNA: TGTGCCAGCAGCTCCTCCATTCTAGCGGGGGGTAACACAGATACGCAGTATTTT
CDR3 protein: CASSSSILAGGNTDTQYF

clone size: many
CDR3 length: 13
D gene: -
V gene: TRBV6-1
J gene: TRBJ1-5
CDR3 DNA: TGTGCCAGCAGTGTCCTAGGGAGTCAGCCCCAGCATTTT
CDR3 protein: CASSVLGSQPQHF

clone size: few
CDR3 length: 13
D gene: -
V gene: TRBV10-1
J gene: TRBJ1-5
CDR3 DNA: TGCGCCAGCAGTGAGTCGGTGGGGAGGCCCCAGCATTTT
CDR3 protein: CASSESVGRPQHF

clone size: many
CDR3 length: 14
D gene: TRBD2
V gene: TRBV7-6
J gene: TRBJ2-5
CDR3 DNA: TGTGCCAGCAGCTTAGTAGCGGGGGGAGAGACCCAGTACTTC
CDR3 protein: CASSLVAGGETQYF

clone size: many
CDR3 length: 11
D gene: -
V gene: TRBV29-1
J gene: TRBJ2-4
CDR3 DNA: TGCAGCGTTGAAAGGGGGAACATTCAGTACTTC
CDR3 protein: CSVERGNIQYF

clone size: -
CDR3 length: 14
D gene: TRBD2
V gene: TRBV6-5
J gene: TRBJ2-3
CDR3 DNA: TGTGCCAGCAGTTACGGGAGGGCTACAGATACGCAGTATTTT
CDR3 protein: CASSYGRATDTQYF

clone size: -
CDR3 length: 13
D gene: -
V gene: TRBV6-2/TRBV6-3
J gene: TRBJ2-7
CDR3 DNA: TGTGCCAGCAAGAGAGGGACTGCCTACGAGCAGTACTTC
CDR3 protein: CASKRGTAYEQYF

clone size: -
CDR3 length: 14
D gene: TRBD1
V gene: TRBV20-1
J gene: TRBJ1-5
CDR3 DNA: TGCAGTGCTAGCCAGGGGGCCTCGGGTCAGCCCCAGCATTTT
CDR3 protein: CSASQGASGQPQHF

clone size: -
CDR3 length: 16
D gene: TRBD2
V gene: TRBV28
J gene: TRBJ2-3
CDR3 DNA: TGTGCCAGCAGTTTCGTCCCTAGCGGCCGCACAGATACGCAGTATTTT
CDR3 protein: CASSFVPSGRTDTQYF

clone size: many
CDR3 length: 15
D gene: -
V gene: TRBV12-3/TRBV12-4
J gene: TRBJ1-1
CDR3 DNA: TGTGCCAGCAGTTCACTGGGACACTTGAACACTGAAGCTTTCTTT
CDR3 protein: CASSSLGHLNTEAFF

clone size: -
CDR3 length: 14
D gene: TRBD2
V gene: TRBV7-7
J gene: TRBJ2-5
CDR3 DNA: TGTGCCAGCAGCACGGCCCCGGGGGGAGAGACCCAGTACTTC
CDR3 protein: CASSTAPGGETQYF

clone size: -
CDR3 length: 15
D gene: -
V gene: TRBV10-3
J gene: TRBJ1-2
CDR3 DNA: TGTGCCATCAGTGGAAAGGACAGAGGAAACTATGGCTACACCTTC
CDR3 protein: CAISGKDRGNYGYTF

clone size: -
CDR3 length: 13
D gene: TRBD1
V gene: TRBV20-1
J gene: TRBJ1-2
CDR3 DNA: TGCAGTGCTAGCCCAGGGGGAGGCTATGGCTACACCTTC
CDR3 protein: CSASPGGGYGYTF

clone size: -
CDR3 length: 15
D gene: -
V gene: TRBV4-3
J gene: TRBJ2-5
CDR3 DNA: TGCGCCAGCAGCCAAGATCGGGCCCACGGGGAGACCCAGTACTTC
CDR3 protein: CASSQDRAHGETQYF

clone size: few
CDR3 length: 15
D gene: -
V gene: TRBV28
J gene: TRBJ2-1
CDR3 DNA: TGTGCCAGCAGTTTCCCGGGGCTAGCCCTTGGTGAGCAGTTCTTC
CDR3 protein: CASSFPGLALGEQFF

clone size: -
CDR3 length: 13
D gene: -
V gene: TRBV11-3
J gene: TRBJ1-6
CDR3 DNA: TGTGCCAGCAGCCAATACAGGGATTCACCCCTCCACTTT
CDR3 protein: CASSQYRDSPLHF

clone size: many
CDR3 length: 12
D gene: -
V gene: TRBV12-3/TRBV12-4
J gene: TRBJ1-1
CDR3 DNA: TGTGCCAGCAGTTTTTATAACACTGAAGCTTTCTTT
CDR3 protein: CASSFYNTEAFF

clone size: few
CDR3 length: 13
D gene: -
V gene: TRBV6-2/TRBV6-3
J gene: TRBJ2-7
CDR3 DNA: TGTGCCAGCAGTTACTTGGGGGTCTACGAGCAGTACTTC
CDR3 protein: CASSYLGVYEQYF